Each of the 25 T cell receptor beta chains below was sequenced from the same sample in a study of blood T cells in healthy people across ages. For the second PCR, which ran for about 6 to 12 cycles, a sample-barcoded 5' primer and a J-beta primer mix were used. Via MiXCR, TCRdb re-called the 5' RACE reads, giving one row per CDR3 protein. The sample shows around 900,000 distinct CDR3 sequences, under 35% of them seen only once. The sample taken for sequencing was blood. The source of these receptors is an elderly woman in good health.

The CDR3: CSVLAESYNEQFF. The CDR3 DNA follows: TGCAGCGTTCTAGCGGAGTCCTACAATGAGCAGTTCTTC. The chain couples TRBV29-1 to TRBJ2-1, with 7 bases aligning to TRBD2. Germline V lookup: CDR1 SQVTM, CDR2 ANQGSEA. The CDR3 is 13 amino acids. After removal of 5 bases from V and 1 base from J, the junction contained 2 bases not matched to a gene.

The chain carries TRBV6-6 and TRBJ2-7; D is unresolved. Germline V gene data show CDR1 as MNHNY and CDR2 as SVGAGI (reference sequence). The CDR3 is 17 amino acids. V lost 2 bases and J 0 bases, leaving 17 bases between the germline ends. CDR3 in amino acids: CASSYPTGRTPSYEQYF. In nucleotides, the CDR3 is TGTGCCAGCAGTTACCCGACTGGGCGGACCCCCTCCTACGAGCAGTACTTC.

V usage is TRBV6-2 or TRBV6-3 and J usage is TRBJ1-1, with unresolved D. Germline-derived CDR1 and CDR2 are MNHEY and SVGEGT. V lost 6 bases to trimming and J lost 4 bases, with 9 bases between them. The CDR3 contains 12 residues. CDR3 DNA: TGTGCCAGCAGGCAGCTAGGCACTGAAGCTTTCTTT. Amino acids: CASRQLGTEAFF.

This clonotype has ten or more counts. The J gene is TRBJ2-5, the V gene TRBV12-3 or TRBV12-4, with TRBD1 matching over 7 bases. V lost 3 bases, J lost 2 bases, and 3 bases stayed unmatched. The CDR3 totals 14 residues. Here the CDR3 DNA reads TGTGCCAGCAGTTTCGGACAGGCACAAGAGACCCAGTACTTC. It translates to CASSFGQAQETQYF.

With regard to this clonotype: A read error may be the cause here, since a much bigger clone is one base away. This chain links TRBV20-1 with TRBJ1-2; 11 bases are shared with TRBD1. Germline CDR1 DFQATT, CDR2 SNEGSKA (reference sequence). CDR3 size: 11 residues. CDR3 protein: CSALGQGGCTF. CDR3 in DNA: TGCAGTGCGCTGGGACAGGGGGGCTGCACCTTC.

The CDR3 sequence is CASSKSGTGEQYF. As DNA, the CDR3 is TGTGCCAGCAGTAAATCCGGGACAGGAGAGCAGTACTTC. This sequence joins TRBV6-2 or TRBV6-3 and TRBJ2-7, with 8 bases that match TRBD1. The germline V gene encodes CDR1 MNHEY and CDR2 SVGEGT. The CDR3 runs to 13 residues. J lost 7 bases, V lost 5 bases, and 7 bases had no gene match.

Many counts were recorded for this clonotype. The V and J genes are TRBV30 and TRBJ2-1, with TRBD2 matching 10 bases. The V segment lost 4 bases and the J segment 12 bases; nucleotides outside the gene matches: 9. This CDR3 is built from 13 residues. Germline V gene data show CDR1 as GTSNPN and CDR2 as SVGIG (reference sequence). The CDR3 DNA reads as TGTGCCTGGACTAGCGGGGGTCCCAGGGCGCAGTTCTTC. Residues: CAWTSGGPRAQFF.

Turning to this clonotype: Given a much more abundant clone one base away, this may be a read error. The chain joins TRBV5-6 to TRBJ2-5, with TRBD2 identical over 11 bases. Germline assignment: CDR1 SGHDT and CDR2 YYEEEE. Trimming took 4 bases from V and 11 from J; bases not matched to a gene: 10. This CDR3 has 14 amino acids. CDR3 sequence: CASSISGGAREQYF. DNA for the CDR3: TGTGCCAGCAGCATTAGCGGGGGGGCCCGTGAGCAGTACTTC.

The chain couples TRBV5-6 to TRBJ2-3; 11 bases fit TRBD2. Germline CDR1 reads SGHDT; CDR2 reads YYEEEE. V dropped 4 bases and J dropped 0; count of bases not matched to a gene: 7. CDR3 length equals 17 residues. CDR3 loop: CASSVELAGASTDTQYF. CDR3 nucleotide sequence: TGTGCCAGCAGCGTGGAACTAGCGGGAGCTAGCACAGATACGCAGTATTTT.

Ten or more counts support this clonotype. The V call is TRBV20-1, the J call TRBJ2-3; 12 nucleotides line up with TRBD1. Germline assignment: CDR1 DFQATT and CDR2 SNEGSKA (reference sequence). After removal of 0 bases from V and 4 bases from J, the junction contained 2 bases not matched to a gene. This CDR3 contains 15 residues. The CDR3 DNA reads TGCAGTGCTAGAGATGGGACAGGGGGCGCAGATACGCAGTATTTT. Translating it yields CSARDGTGGADTQYF.

Ten or more counts support this clonotype. The V call is TRBV7-2, the J call TRBJ2-1; tentatively, D is TRBD2 (7 bases). Deletions cut 5 bases from V and 4 bases from J, with 15 bases between. CDR1 SGHTA and CDR2 FQGNSA come from the germline V gene. The length of the CDR3 is 15 residues. The CDR3 DNA reads TGTGCCAGCAGCCTGGGGGGGCCGGAGTACAATGAGCAGTTCTTC. This gives the protein CASSLGGPEYNEQFF.

The rearrangement links TRBV7-2 to TRBJ1-3; D gene unclear. V gave up 5 bases and J gave up 2 bases, with 10 bases separating them. CDR3 length: 14 residues. Per germline, CDR1 SGHTA and CDR2 FQGNSA. As DNA, the CDR3 is TGTGCCAGCAGCCCTGCCGGGGCTGGAAACACCATATATTTT. Amino acid sequence: CASSPAGAGNTIYF.

This clonotype has more than one count but fewer than ten. A clone one base away is much larger, so this may be a read error. V is TRBV12-3 or TRBV12-4 and J is TRBJ2-1, with D uncertain. This CDR3 spans 13 amino acids. V was trimmed by 6 bases and J by 6 bases, leaving 12 bases between them. The CDR3 protein is CASRGPAGNEQFF. In DNA, the CDR3 is TGTGCCAGCAGGGGCCCTGCTGGCAATGAGCAGTTCTTC.

This clonotype was counted ten times or more. The chain couples TRBV20-1 to TRBJ2-5; no clear D. The germline V gene encodes CDR1 DFQATT and CDR2 SNEGSKA (reference sequence). V was trimmed by 5 bases and J by 5 bases, leaving 6 bases between them. This CDR3 comprises 10 residues. The CDR3 DNA reads TGCAGTGCTTTTTTGGAGACCCAGTACTTC. Encoded protein: CSAFLETQYF.

This clonotype was counted at least ten times. The V gene is TRBV29-1, the J gene TRBJ2-1, with a weak D call TRBD2 (6 bases). V lost 3 bases and J lost 10, with 13 bases in between. Germline V gene data show CDR1 as SQVTM and CDR2 as ANQGSEA. The CDR3 runs to 12 residues. DNA for the CDR3: TGCAGCGTTGAGGGGGGAAACATGGAGCAGTTCTTC. Residues: CSVEGGNMEQFF.

This clonotype was counted ten times or more. The CDR3: CSVGASLGSYNEQFF. CDR3 nucleotides: TGCAGCGTTGGGGCTAGCTTAGGCTCCTACAATGAGCAGTTCTTC. The V and J genes are TRBV29-1 and TRBJ2-1, with D possibly matching TRBD2 (5 bases). CDR1 is SQVTM, CDR2 ANQGSEA, per germline. V was trimmed by 4 bases and J by 0 bases, leaving 13 bases between them. This CDR3 region has 15 residues.

This clonotype was picked up many times. The chain couples TRBV12-3 or TRBV12-4 to TRBJ2-3, with 8 bases lining up with TRBD2. The length of the CDR3 is 16 residues. V shed 9 bases, J shed 0 bases, and the junction held 11 bases outside the gene matches. CDR3 loop: CASRGGIRTSTDTQYF. DNA for the CDR3: TGTGCCAGTCGCGGGGGGATCCGAACTAGCACAGATACGCAGTATTTT.

This clonotype has a handful of counts. A much larger clone lies a single base off, so this may be a read error. The rearrangement uses TRBV12-3 or TRBV12-4 and TRBJ2-7; either TRBD1 or TRBD2 may fit D (5 bases each). This CDR3 contains 16 residues. Deletions cut 8 bases from V and 7 bases from J, with 27 bases between. The CDR3 nucleotides are TGTGCCAGCCGAATCCCCCTTTACGGGACGGACAATGAGCAGTACTTC. This encodes CASRIPLYGTDNEQYF.

This clonotype has just a few counts. The V call is TRBV7-2, the J call TRBJ1-1; D is undetermined. This CDR3 region has 14 residues. With 3 bases removed from V and 4 bases from J, the gap between germline ends came to 12 bases. Germline-derived CDR1 and CDR2 are SGHTA and FQGNSA. The CDR3 spells CASSFEARGTEAFF. The CDR3 nucleotides read TGTGCCAGCAGCTTTGAGGCGCGGGGCACTGAAGCTTTCTTT.

V is TRBV7-2 and J is TRBJ2-5, with TRBD2 matching 7 bases. The V gene end was trimmed by 0 bases and the J gene end by 11 bases; junction bases not matched to a gene: 15. CDR1 SGHTA and CDR2 FQGNSA come from the germline V gene. CDR3 length equals 16 residues. CDR3 in DNA: TGTGCCAGCAGCTTAGCGGGGGGGATGATATACAATGAGCAGTACTTC. Protein: CASSLAGGMIYNEQYF.

The table lists this clonotype with a few counts. The genes are TRBV4-2 and TRBJ2-1; 7 positions agree with TRBD2. V shed 1 base, J shed 6 bases, and the junction held 9 bases outside the gene matches. Germline V gene sequence: CDR1 LGHNA, CDR2 YNFKEQ. The CDR3 runs 16 residues. CDR3 nucleotides: TGTGCCAGCAGCCAAGCTTACGGGGGGACCCGCAATGAGCAGTTCTTC. Protein sequence: CASSQAYGGTRNEQFF.

The rearrangement links TRBV21-1 to TRBJ1-1; the table names TRBD1, a call not compared with the DNA. TRBV21-1 is a listed pseudogene. CDR3 length equals 15 residues. CDR3 region: CASSEEGGPNTEAFF. CDR3 bases: TGTGCCAGCAGCGAGGAGGGGGGGCCGAACACTGAAGCTTTCTTT.

This clonotype was observed many times. This chain connects TRBV7-9 to TRBJ2-3; possibly TRBD2 for D (6 bases). The CDR3 covers 16 residues. Trimming took 0 bases from V and 4 from J, leaving 14 bases between them. Germline V gene sequence: CDR1 SEHNR, CDR2 FQNEAQ (reference sequence). The CDR3 nucleotides read TGTGCCAGCAGCTTAGCAGGCGGGGCGAACGCAGATACGCAGTATTTT. Its translation is CASSLAGGANADTQYF.

The V gene is TRBV27, the J gene TRBJ1-5, with D possibly being TRBD1 (5 bases). Germline-derived CDR1 and CDR2 are MNHEY and SMNVEV (reference sequence). V was cut by 5 bases and J by 6 bases, with 14 bases left in between. The CDR3 length is 14 residues. The DNA for the CDR3 is TGTGCCAGCAGTATCCAGGGTGGGGTTCAGCCCCAGCATTTT. It encodes CASSIQGGVQPQHF.

As regards this clonotype: A much bigger clone sits one base away, suggesting this may be a read error. Given the absence of the conserved phenylalanine or tryptophan at the CDR3 end, a read error is likely. V gene TRBV7-2 combines with J gene TRBJ1-2, with D possibly matching TRBD1 (6 bases). Germline CDR1 is SGHTA and CDR2 is FQGNSA. This CDR3 spans 14 amino acids. Trimming cost V 3 bases and J 2 bases, with 10 bases left between them. The CDR3 loop reads CASSFGGRNYGYTI. The CDR3, as DNA: TGTGCCAGCAGCTTCGGGGGGCGGAACTATGGCTACACCATC.